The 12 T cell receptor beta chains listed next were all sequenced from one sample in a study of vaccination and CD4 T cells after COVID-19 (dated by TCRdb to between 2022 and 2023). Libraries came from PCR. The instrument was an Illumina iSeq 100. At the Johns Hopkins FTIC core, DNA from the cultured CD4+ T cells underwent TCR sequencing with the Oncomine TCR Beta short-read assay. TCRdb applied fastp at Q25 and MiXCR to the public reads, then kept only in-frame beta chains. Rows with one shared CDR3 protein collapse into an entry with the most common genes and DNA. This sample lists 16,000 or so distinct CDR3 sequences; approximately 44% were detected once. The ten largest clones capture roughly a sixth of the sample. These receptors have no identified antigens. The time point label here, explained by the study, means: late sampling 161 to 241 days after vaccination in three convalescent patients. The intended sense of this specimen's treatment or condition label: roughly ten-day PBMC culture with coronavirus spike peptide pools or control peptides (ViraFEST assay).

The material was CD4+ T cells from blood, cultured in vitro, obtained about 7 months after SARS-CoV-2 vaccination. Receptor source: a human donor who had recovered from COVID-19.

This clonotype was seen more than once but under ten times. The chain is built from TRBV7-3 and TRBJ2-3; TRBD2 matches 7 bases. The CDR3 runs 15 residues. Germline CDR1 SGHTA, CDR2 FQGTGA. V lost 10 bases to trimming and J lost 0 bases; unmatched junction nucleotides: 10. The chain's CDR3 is CATPGTKSSTDTQYF. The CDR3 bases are TGTGCCACCCCCGGGACTAAATCTAGCACAGATACGCAGTATTTT.

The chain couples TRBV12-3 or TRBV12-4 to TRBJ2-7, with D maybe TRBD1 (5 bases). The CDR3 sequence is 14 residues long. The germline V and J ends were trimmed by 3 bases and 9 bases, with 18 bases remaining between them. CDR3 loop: CASSFDLAARGQYF. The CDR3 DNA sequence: TGTGCCAGCAGTTTTGACCTGGCTGCAAGGGGGCAGTACTTC.

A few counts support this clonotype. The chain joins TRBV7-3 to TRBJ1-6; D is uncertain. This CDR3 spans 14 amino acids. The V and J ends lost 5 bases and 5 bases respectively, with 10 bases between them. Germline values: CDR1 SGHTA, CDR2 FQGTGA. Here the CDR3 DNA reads TGTGCCAGCAGCGTTGACGGAAATAATTCACCCCTCCACTTT. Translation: CASSVDGNNSPLHF.

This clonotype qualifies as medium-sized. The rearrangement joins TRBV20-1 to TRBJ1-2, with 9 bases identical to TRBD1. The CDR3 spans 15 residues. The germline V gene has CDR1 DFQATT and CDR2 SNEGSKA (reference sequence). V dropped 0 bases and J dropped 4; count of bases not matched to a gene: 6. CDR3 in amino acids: CSARDQGQGVYGYTF. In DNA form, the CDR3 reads TGCAGTGCTAGAGATCAGGGACAGGGCGTCTATGGCTACACCTTC.

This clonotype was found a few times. The CDR3 loop reads CASSKRGGYDGYTF. DNA of the CDR3: TGTGCCAGCAGTAAAAGAGGGGGCTACGATGGCTACACCTTC. The rearrangement joins TRBV6-1 to TRBJ1-2; 7 bases match TRBD1. The CDR3 is made up of 14 amino acids. Germline CDR1 and CDR2: MNHNS and SASEGT. The trim removed 5 bases at V and 6 bases at J, leaving 9 bases unmatched.

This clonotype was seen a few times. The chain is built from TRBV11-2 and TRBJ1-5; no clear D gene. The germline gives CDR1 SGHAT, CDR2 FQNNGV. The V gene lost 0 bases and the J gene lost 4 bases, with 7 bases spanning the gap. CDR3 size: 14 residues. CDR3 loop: CASSLDYGNQPQHF. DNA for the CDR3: TGTGCCAGCAGCTTAGATTACGGGAATCAGCCCCAGCATTTT.

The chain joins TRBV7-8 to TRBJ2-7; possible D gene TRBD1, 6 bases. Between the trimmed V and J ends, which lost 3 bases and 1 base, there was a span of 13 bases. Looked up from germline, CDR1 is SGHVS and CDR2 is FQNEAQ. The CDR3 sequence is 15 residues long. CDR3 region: CASSFGTRGSYEQYF. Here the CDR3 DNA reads TGTGCCAGCAGCTTCGGGACACGGGGTTCCTACGAGCAGTACTTC.

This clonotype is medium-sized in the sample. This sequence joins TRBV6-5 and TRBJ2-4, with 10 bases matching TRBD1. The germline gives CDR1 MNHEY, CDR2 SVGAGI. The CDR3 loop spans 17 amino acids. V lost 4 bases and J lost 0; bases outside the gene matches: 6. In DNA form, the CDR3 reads TGTGCCAGCAGTTTGACGACAGGGGGCTTAGCCAAAAACATTCAGTACTTC. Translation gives CASSLTTGGLAKNIQYF.

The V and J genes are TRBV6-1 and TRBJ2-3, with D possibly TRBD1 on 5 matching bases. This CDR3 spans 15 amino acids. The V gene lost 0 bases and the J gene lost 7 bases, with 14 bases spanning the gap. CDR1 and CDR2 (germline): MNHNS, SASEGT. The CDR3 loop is CASSEAPTPGNTQYF. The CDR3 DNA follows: TGTGCCAGCAGTGAAGCCCCGACCCCAGGGAATACGCAGTATTTT.

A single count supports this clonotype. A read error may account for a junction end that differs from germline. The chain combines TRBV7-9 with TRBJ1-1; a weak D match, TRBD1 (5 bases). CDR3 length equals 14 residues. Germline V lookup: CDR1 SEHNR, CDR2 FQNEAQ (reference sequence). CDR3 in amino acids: CACSLILGGTEAFF. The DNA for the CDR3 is TGTGCCTGCAGCTTAATATTGGGGGGTACTGAAGCTTTCTTT.

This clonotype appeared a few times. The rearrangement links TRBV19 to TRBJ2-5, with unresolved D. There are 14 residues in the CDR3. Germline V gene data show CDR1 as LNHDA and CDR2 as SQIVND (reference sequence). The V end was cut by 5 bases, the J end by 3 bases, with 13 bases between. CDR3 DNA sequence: TGTGCCAGTAGTCCCCTGGATCAGAAAGAGACCCAGTACTTC. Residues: CASSPLDQKETQYF.

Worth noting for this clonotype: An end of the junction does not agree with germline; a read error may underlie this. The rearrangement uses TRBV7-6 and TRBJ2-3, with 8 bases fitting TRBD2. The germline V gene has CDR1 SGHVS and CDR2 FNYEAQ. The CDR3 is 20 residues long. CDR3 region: CASSLYPYLHPGRAVDTQYF. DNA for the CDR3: TGTGCTAGCAGCTTATACCCCTACCTCCATCCCGGGAGGGCCGTAGATACGCAGTATTTT.